Listed below are T cell receptor beta chains from one sample, sequenced in a study of T-cell memory formation after mild COVID-19. TCRdb re-derived calls from the 5' RACE reads in MiXCR, one entry per CDR3 protein. The data contain around 430,000 distinct CDR3 sequences, about 15% of them singletons. The sample taken for sequencing was PBMCs or a T cell subset sorted from them (not recorded which). These receptors were obtained from a man between 18 and 29 years old who had mild COVID-19 (a few samples of this study predate the infection). Cell type and time point are not known. Both conserved end residues are part of each CDR3. The D gene is left open where the match is weak.

j_call d_call v_call cdr3_aa
TRBJ2-5 TRBD2 TRBV20-1 CSARDRASGGALQETQYF
TRBJ1-4 NA TRBV27 CASSQQGNEKLFF
TRBJ2-2 NA TRBV4-3 CASSPSWGSATGELFF
TRBJ1-2 TRBD1 TRBV6-5 CASSYSPRDRNYGYTF
TRBJ2-1 NA TRBV12-3/TRBV12-4 CASSLGFTYNEQFF
TRBJ2-3 TRBD2 TRBV4-1 CASSLRTSGGASTDTQYF
TRBJ2-2 TRBD2 TRBV7-7 CASSLAGASGNTGELFF
TRBJ1-3 NA TRBV29-1 CSGGTSGNTIYF
TRBJ1-1 NA TRBV11-2 CASRRGDLNTEAFF
TRBJ2-3 TRBD2 TRBV7-3 CASSASGLAGGWGTDTQYF
TRBJ1-2 TRBD1 TRBV6-5 CASTQGGYRYTF
TRBJ2-4 NA TRBV20-1 CSACVPGAKNIQYF
TRBJ2-5 NA TRBV5-1 CASSSAQGTQYF
TRBJ2-1 TRBD1 TRBV27 CASGGQGLYNEQFF
TRBJ1-1 TRBD1 TRBV12-3/TRBV12-4 CASSHGTGGTEAFF
TRBJ2-1 TRBD1 TRBV4-1 CASSQYSTGEIYNEQFF
TRBJ2-5 TRBD2 TRBV7-2 CASSYQRGGETQYF
TRBJ2-3 NA TRBV24-1 CATRKSTDTQYF
TRBJ1-1 NA TRBV5-5 CASSLVFMNTEAFF
TRBJ1-6 NA TRBV12-3/TRBV12-4 CASSARRTAKKEGYSPLHF
TRBJ2-7 TRBD1 TRBV12-3/TRBV12-4 CASSPGTGTEFRYF
TRBJ1-2 NA TRBV20-1 CSARDPSRRVNYGYTF
TRBJ2-4 NA TRBV5-1 CASSLSVSKNIQYF
TRBJ2-4 TRBD2 TRBV7-9 CASSFAGLGSNIQYF
TRBJ1-6 NA TRBV6-2/TRBV6-3 CASSFGTHSPLHF
TRBJ1-1 NA TRBV6-5 CASRYDKAATEAFF
TRBJ1-3 NA TRBV5-1 CASSPDRAGPGNTIYF
TRBJ2-4 TRBD2 TRBV9 CASSVAGGRNIQYF
TRBJ2-1 NA TRBV28 CASLEGLGSEQFF
TRBJ2-1 NA TRBV6-6 CASSFQGPDEQFF
TRBJ2-7 NA TRBV6-2/TRBV6-3 CASSYTDPYEQYF
TRBJ1-5 TRBD1 TRBV6-2/TRBV6-3 CASSESGGSNQPQHF
TRBJ1-5 TRBD1 TRBV7-2 CASSRTGTTNQPQHF
TRBJ2-5 TRBD2 TRBV27 CASSPLLAGEETQYF
TRBJ1-4 NA TRBV20-1 CSARDRTGKFYEKLFF
TRBJ2-3 TRBD2 TRBV12-3/TRBV12-4 CASTNRAGGFLPDTQYF
TRBJ1-1 NA TRBV5-1 CASSLGMNTEAFF
TRBJ2-1 NA TRBV27 CASSSRDLASSIEQFF
TRBJ1-1 NA TRBV6-1 CASTAGRGGDTEAFF
TRBJ2-1 TRBD2 TRBV4-1 CASSHERGGPEQFF
TRBJ2-3 NA TRBV7-9 CAVEWDTFTDTQYF
TRBJ2-1 TRBD1 TRBV4-2 CASSQDRDRGNIEQFF
TRBJ2-1 NA TRBV5-1 CASSPRRGLSEQFF
TRBJ2-3 TRBD1 TRBV4-3 CASSQDRDRITDTQYF
TRBJ1-1 NA TRBV6-5 CASSVTENTEAFF
TRBJ2-5 TRBD1 TRBV7-2 CASSRQGANHETQYF
TRBJ2-1 NA TRBV5-1 CASSLSVAVLNEQFF
TRBJ1-6 NA TRBV11-3 CASSLVLAALHF
TRBJ2-5 NA TRBV5-1 CASSLAGHPETQYF
TRBJ1-2 NA TRBV4-3 CASSLNWGLDYGYTF
TRBJ1-5 NA TRBV7-2 CASSLGGALHQPQHF
TRBJ1-6 TRBD1 TRBV25-1 CASSGQGDNSPLHF
TRBJ1-2 TRBD1 TRBV6-5 CASRFDRGGYTF
TRBJ2-2 NA TRBV7-6 CASSSTGTETGELFF
TRBJ1-4 NA TRBV29-1 CSVGEKPFEKLFF
TRBJ2-5 TRBD2 TRBV5-4 CASTRVAGDQETQYF
TRBJ1-3 NA TRBV4-1 CASSSEGPASGNTIYF
TRBJ2-7 TRBD1 TRBV7-7 CASSLTPGDREEQYF
TRBJ2-5 NA TRBV3-1 CASRRSGEETQYF
TRBJ2-3 TRBD1 TRBV6-6 CASSYSPGTGTDTQYF